This T cell receptor beta chain is from a study of control samples from healthy donors and cancer patients. V lost 2 bases to trimming and J lost 4 bases, with 8 bases between them. The V gene's germline CDR1 is MNHEY and CDR2 SVGEGT. CDR3 size: 13 residues. Assay used: immunoSEQ multiplex PCR; TCRdb lists only in-frame clones, some missing. Of around 190,000 clones in the sample, over 85% are singletons; the top ten hold 1.2% to 1.5%. Sequences were obtained from blood. The sequence derives from a man younger than 45 in good health. The genes are TRBV6-2 or TRBV6-3 and TRBJ1-1; the D is unclear. The CDR3 region is CASSYLGPTEAFF. The CDR3 DNA reads TGTGCCAGCAGTTACCTTGGGCCCACTGAAGCTTTCTTT.